This TCR beta chain comes out of a study of blood T cell repertoires in COVID-19. Background on the study: Material from acute and convalescent COVID-19 was sourced from the United States, Italy and Spain.

Study processing details: Cell counts per sample came from amplifying reference gene primers. Assay: immunoSEQ multiplex PCR; the TCRdb copy retains only in-frame clones and omits some. The DNA was the basis for D and trimming; V, J and clone size are from that table. The top ten hold roughly 5.1% of the sample, which has more than 150,000 clones, roughly 82% seen once. Germline V gene data show CDR1 as SGHRS and CDR2 as YFSETQ. V trimming: 4 bases; J trimming: 4 bases; junction bases outside the gene matches: 6. The CDR3 spans 15 residues. Sample: peripheral blood. The receptor was isolated from a woman aged 25 to 45 with acute or convalescent COVID-19. The V call is TRBV5-1, the J call TRBJ1-1, with TRBD1 matching over 11 bases. The CDR3 loop reads CASSRGTGGVTEAFF. CDR3 DNA: TGCGCCAGCAGCAGGGGGACAGGGGGTGTCACTGAAGCTTTCTTT.